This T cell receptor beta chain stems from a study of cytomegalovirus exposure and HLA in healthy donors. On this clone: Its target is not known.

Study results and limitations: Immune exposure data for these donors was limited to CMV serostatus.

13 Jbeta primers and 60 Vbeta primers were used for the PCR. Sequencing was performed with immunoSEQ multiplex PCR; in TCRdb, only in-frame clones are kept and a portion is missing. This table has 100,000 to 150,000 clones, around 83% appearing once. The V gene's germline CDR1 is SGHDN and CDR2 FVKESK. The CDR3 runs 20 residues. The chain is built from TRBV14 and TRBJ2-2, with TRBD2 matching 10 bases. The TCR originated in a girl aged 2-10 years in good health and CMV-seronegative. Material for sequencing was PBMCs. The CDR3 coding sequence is TGTGGCTCCCAGCAGCCAAGTATTGGGAGTGGGACTAGCGTCCCCGGGGAGCTGTTTTTT. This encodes CGSQQPSIGSGTSVPGELFF.